These 29 T cell receptor beta chains were sequenced from one sample in a study of cytomegalovirus exposure and HLA in healthy donors. Amplification used 60 Vbeta primers and 13 Jbeta primers. Clones were read by immunoSEQ multiplex PCR, and TCRdb kept only the in-frame ones, dropping some. The sample has over 95,000 clones; approximately 80% are singletons. Sequencing was carried out using PBMCs. Source of these receptors: a man aged 35 to 55 in good health and CMV-seropositive.

The chain joins TRBV6-5 to TRBJ1-6; perhaps TRBD1 as D (6 bases). V dropped 5 bases and J dropped 6 bases, with 8 bases sitting between them. This CDR3 is built from 13 residues. Germline V lookup: CDR1 MNHEY, CDR2 SVGAGI. CDR3 nucleotide sequence: TGTGCCAGCAGTCAGGGGCCTAATTCACCCCTCCACTTT. It codes for CASSQGPNSPLHF.

The CDR3 is CASSLGAGGLQETQYF. The CDR3 DNA reads as TGTGCCAGCAGCTTAGGTGCGGGGGGCCTTCAAGAGACCCAGTACTTC. This rearrangement joins TRBV11-1 to TRBJ2-5; 8 bases align to TRBD2. The CDR3 totals 16 residues. V was clipped by 1 base and J by 2 bases; unmatched bases: 6. The germline gives CDR1 SGHAT, CDR2 FQDESV (reference sequence). Drawing the rest from reference TRBV11-1 and TRBJ2-5, the complete variable domain is EAEVAQSPRYKITEKSQAVAFWCDPISGHATLYWYRQILGQGPELLVQFQDESVVDDSQLPKDRFSAERLKGVDSTLKIQPAELGDSAMYLCASSLGAGGLQETQYFGPGTRLLVL.

The genes are TRBV10-3 and TRBJ2-7; 8 nucleotides match TRBD1. The ends lost 6 bases at V and 0 bases at J; junction bases unmatched: 4. The CDR3 is 14 amino acids. CDR1 ENHRY and CDR2 SYGVKD come from the germline V gene. This chain's CDR3 is CAISPGQDSYEQYF. The DNA of the CDR3 is TGTGCCATCAGCCCGGGACAGGACTCCTACGAGCAGTACTTC.

The chain recombines TRBV4-1 with TRBJ2-7; 11 bases match TRBD2. The CDR3 is made up of 17 amino acids. Per germline, CDR1 MGHRA and CDR2 YSYEKL. The V and J ends lost 0 bases and 3 bases, in that order; junction bases with no gene match: 7. The CDR3 DNA reads as TGCGCCAGCAGCCAAGATGACCTAGCGGGGGGACACTACGAGCAGTACTTC. Its protein is CASSQDDLAGGHYEQYF.

V and J are TRBV28 and TRBJ2-3, with 15 bases aligning to TRBD2. Trimming at V came to 6 bases and at J to 5 bases, leaving 9 bases not matched to a gene. Germline V CDR1 and CDR2: MDHEN, SYDVKM. The CDR3 is 17 amino acids. CDR3 sequence (DNA): TGTGCCAGCAGCACTCCGGGACTAGCGGGGGGTGGAGATACGCAGTATTTT. Translation: CASSTPGLAGGGDTQYF.

The chain uses TRBV5-8 and TRBJ2-3, with 12 positions matching TRBD2. Germline CDR1 SGHTS, CDR2 YDEGEE. CDR3 length equals 16 residues. J gave up 1 base and V 1 base, and 1 base lay outside the gene matches. For the CDR3, the DNA is TGTGCCAGCAGCTTGAGACTAGCGGGGGGCACAGATACGCAGTATTTT. Protein: CASSLRLAGGTDTQYF. The whole variable domain, remainder taken from reference TRBV5-8 and TRBJ2-3, is EAGVTQSPTHLIKTRGQQATLRCSPISGHTSVYWYQQALGLGLQFLLWYDEGEERNRGNFPPRFSGRQFPNYSSELNVNALELEDSALYLCASSLRLAGGTDTQYFGPGTRLTVL.

The chain uses TRBV2 and TRBJ1-6; no clear D. This CDR3 comprises 12 residues. Germline CDR1 and CDR2: SNHLY and FYNNEI. V was clipped by 7 bases and J by 4 bases, with 5 bases between them. The CDR3 nucleotides read TGTGCCAGCACCCCTTATAATTCACCCCTCCACTTT. This gives the protein CASTPYNSPLHF.

The chain couples TRBV28 to TRBJ1-5; 9 bases line up with TRBD1. From germline, CDR1 is MDHEN and CDR2 SYDVKM. The V segment lost 8 bases and the J segment 10 bases; nucleotides outside the gene matches: 15. The CDR3 loop spans 15 amino acids. In DNA form, the CDR3 reads TGTGCCAGCGGTCGGGACAGGGCGCTTAAGGTACCCCAGCATTTT. Translation gives CASGRDRALKVPQHF. The entire variable domain, with the rest obtained from reference TRBV28 and TRBJ1-5, is as follows: DVKVTQSSRYLVKRTGEKVFLECVQDMDHENMFWYRQDPGLGLRLIYFSYDVKMKEKGDIPEGYSVSREKKERFSLILESASTNQTSMYLCASGRDRALKVPQHFGDGTRLSIL.

The chain employs TRBV19 and TRBJ2-2; 9 bases line up with TRBD2. The CDR3 is made up of 16 amino acids. CDR1 LNHDA and CDR2 SQIVND come from the germline V gene (reference sequence). V gave up 3 bases and J gave up 5 bases; unmatched junction bases: 7. The CDR3 loop reads CASSIGLAGPTGELFF. The CDR3, as DNA: TGTGCCAGTAGTATTGGTCTAGCGGGGCCGACCGGGGAGCTGTTTTTT.

The chain joins TRBV6-6 to TRBJ2-5; 7 bases match TRBD1. The J call is uncertain, as TRBJ2-7 better fits the DNA end. CDR3 length: 16 residues. Germline CDR1 MNHNY, CDR2 SVGAGI (reference sequence). The CDR3 is CASTPYGAGTDDEQYF. The CDR3 DNA reads TGTGCCAGCACCCCATACGGGGCCGGGACAGACGACGAGCAGTACTTC.

Concerning this clone: Other DNA sequences in the sample encode the same CDR3. The chain links TRBV7-2 to TRBJ2-5; weak D call: TRBD2 (5 bases). The CDR3 consists of 13 residues. Germline V CDR1 and CDR2: SGHTA, FQGNSA. V was pared by 0 bases and J by 3 bases, with 5 bases between. The CDR3 sequence: CASSLAREETQYF. The CDR3 DNA is TGTGCCAGCAGCTTAGCGCGGGAAGAGACCCAGTACTTC.

This clone has a handful of counts. The chain joins TRBV9 to TRBJ2-1, with a possible D match to TRBD2 (5 bases). This CDR3 is built from 16 residues. Germline V gene sequence: CDR1 SGDLS, CDR2 YYNGEE. V lost 0 bases and J 6 bases, leaving 16 bases between the germline ends. CDR3 in DNA: TGTGCCAGCAGCGTAGTGGGTACTAGAGGGTTCAATGAGCAGTTCTTC. This codes for CASSVVGTRGFNEQFF.

The chain couples TRBV29-1 to TRBJ2-1, with 7 bases that match TRBD1. Unmatched junction bases numbered 8, after V lost 7 bases and J lost 5 bases. The CDR3 consists of 13 residues. Germline CDR1 SQVTM, CDR2 ANQGSEA. In DNA form, the CDR3 reads TGCAGCGCAAGGGGACAGTACGACAATGAGCAGTTCTTC. Amino acid sequence: CSARGQYDNEQFF.

The chain carries TRBV6-6 and TRBJ2-3; TRBD1 aligns across 8 bases. J gave up 3 bases and V 6 bases, and 5 bases lay outside the gene matches. This CDR3 region has 14 residues. Germline loops: CDR1 MNHNY, CDR2 SVGAGI (reference sequence). CDR3 sequence (DNA): TGTGCCAGCAGGCGGACAGGGAGGACAGATACGCAGTATTTT. This sequence encodes CASRRTGRTDTQYF.

This clone showed up just a few times. The V and J genes are TRBV5-1 and TRBJ1-2; D remains unclear. Germline lookup yields CDR1 SGHRS and CDR2 YFSETQ. This CDR3 comprises 15 residues. V was cut by 4 bases and J by 4 bases, with 17 bases left in between. The CDR3 DNA reads as TGCGCCAGCAGCCAAGCAACCTCAACGATCTATGGCTACACCTTC. This sequence encodes CASSQATSTIYGYTF. Looking up the rest from reference TRBV5-1 and TRBJ1-2 gives the full variable domain: KAGVTQTPRYLIKTRGQQVTLSCSPISGHRSVSWYQQTPGQGLQFLFEYFSETQRNKGNFPGRFSGRQFSNSRSEMNVSTLELGDSALYLCASSQATSTIYGYTFGSGTRLTVV.

The chain employs TRBV19 and TRBJ2-7; maybe TRBD2 (7 bases). The V end lost 1 base, the J end lost 1 base, and 11 bases lay between the germline ends. Germline-derived CDR1 and CDR2 are LNHDA and SQIVND (reference sequence). CDR3 length: 15 residues. The CDR3 is CASSIAGGPSYEQYF. As DNA, the CDR3 is TGTGCCAGTAGTATAGCGGGGGGCCCTTCCTACGAGCAGTACTTC.

Concerning this clone: This same CDR3 is encoded by further DNA sequences in the sample. The rearrangement uses TRBV29-1 and TRBJ2-2; no clear D gene. Germline CDR1 SQVTM, CDR2 ANQGSEA. The V end was cut by 1 base, the J end by 0 bases, with 3 bases between. The CDR3 consists of 13 residues. The chain's CDR3 is CSVEAANTGELFF. In nucleotides, the CDR3 is TGCAGCGTTGAAGCAGCGAACACCGGGGAGCTGTTTTTT.

V usage is TRBV19 and J usage is TRBJ2-1; TRBD2 matches at 14 bases. Germline values: CDR1 LNHDA, CDR2 SQIVND (reference sequence). V lost 4 bases, J lost 7 bases, and 12 bases stayed unmatched. This CDR3 comprises 18 residues. The CDR3 coding sequence is TGTGCCAGTAGTAATCGCCTGGGACTAGCGGGGGTCGAGAATGAGCAGTTCTTC. Translated: CASSNRLGLAGVENEQFF.

The genes are TRBV30 and TRBJ1-5; perhaps TRBD1 as D (5 bases). The CDR3 runs to 14 residues. V was clipped by 0 bases and J by 6 bases, with 12 bases between them. Germline lookup yields CDR1 GTSNPN and CDR2 SVGIG (reference sequence). The CDR3 loop reads CAWSVYVGGQPQHF. The CDR3 DNA is TGTGCCTGGAGTGTATACGTGGGGGGTCAGCCCCAGCATTTT. Full variable domain (remainder filled in from reference TRBV30 and TRBJ1-5): SQTIHQWPATLVQPVGSPLSLECTVEGTSNPNLYWYRQAAGRGLQLLFYSVGIGQISSEVPQNLSASRPQDRQFILSSKKLLLSDSGFYLCAWSVYVGGQPQHFGDGTRLSIL.

The chain has TRBV7-8 and TRBJ2-3; 7 bases map to TRBD1. CDR3 length: 19 residues. CDR1 and CDR2 from the germline V gene are SGHVS and FQNEAQ. J was trimmed by 2 bases and V by 5 bases; bases with no gene match: 19. In DNA, the CDR3 is TGTGCCAGCAGCGCAGGGTCACGAACGGGACAGAAAACCACAGATACGCAGTATTTT. It encodes CASSAGSRTGQKTTDTQYF. The full variable domain, its missing parts supplied by reference TRBV7-8 and TRBJ2-3, is GAGVSQSPRYKVAKRGQDVALRCDPISGHVSLFWYQQALGQGPEFLTYFQNEAQLDKSGLPSDRFFAERPEGSVSTLKIQRTQQEDSAVYLCASSAGSRTGQKTTDTQYFGPGTRLTVL.

The rearrangement joins TRBV7-8 to TRBJ1-1; no clear D gene. The CDR3 runs to 11 residues. The germline V gene has CDR1 SGHVS and CDR2 FQNEAQ. The V end lost 5 bases, the J end lost 3 bases, and 4 bases lay between the germline ends. The CDR3 region is CASSPYTEAFF. CDR3 nucleotides: TGTGCCAGCAGCCCGTACACTGAAGCTTTCTTT.

This chain uses TRBV28 with TRBJ1-2; TRBD1 is a possible D gene (6 bases). The CDR3 has 14 amino acids. V was trimmed by 2 bases and J by 8 bases, leaving 15 bases between them. CDR1 is MDHEN, CDR2 SYDVKM, per germline. CDR3 region: CASSLVGRGSGYTF. CDR3 nucleotides: TGTGCCAGCAGTTTAGTTGGCAGGGGTTCCGGCTACACCTTC.

The chain is built from TRBV5-1 and TRBJ2-1; D is perhaps TRBD1 (8 bases). CDR1 and CDR2 from the germline V gene are SGHRS and YFSETQ. This CDR3 comprises 15 residues. Trimming shortened V by 4 bases and J by 4 bases, and 15 bases separated the two germline ends. As DNA, the CDR3 is TGCGCCAGCAGCCGTACAGGGGGGGAATACAATGAGCAGTTCTTC. Its protein is CASSRTGGEYNEQFF.

The chain couples TRBV6-5 to TRBJ1-2; D possibly corresponds to TRBD1 (6 bases). The CDR3 is made up of 13 amino acids. Deletions cut 3 bases from V and 2 bases from J, with 7 bases between. Germline V lookup: CDR1 MNHEY, CDR2 SVGAGI. In nucleotides, the CDR3 is TGTGCCAGCAGTTATCAGGGGAACTATGGCTACACCTTC. This gives the protein CASSYQGNYGYTF.

The V gene is TRBV29-1, the J gene TRBJ1-2, with TRBD1 identical over 8 bases. The CDR3 has 15 residues. The germline V gene has CDR1 SQVTM and CDR2 ANQGSEA. V dropped 6 bases and J dropped 5; count of bases not matched to a gene: 14. As DNA, the CDR3 is TGCAGCGTAGGGACAGGCGCCTTTGGGGAATATGGCTACACCTTC. Its translation is CSVGTGAFGEYGYTF.

Only a few counts were recorded for this clone. The chain couples TRBV4-3 to TRBJ2-1, with 12 positions matching TRBD1. The V segment lost 0 bases and the J segment 8 bases; nucleotides outside the gene matches: 5. CDR3 length: 16 residues. Germline values: CDR1 LGHNA, CDR2 YSLEER. For the CDR3, the DNA is TGCGCCAGCAGCCAAGATCCGGGACAGGGGGCCGATGAGCAGTTCTTC. It is translated as CASSQDPGQGADEQFF.

J is TRBJ1-2 and V is TRBV10-3; D ambiguous. Germline V gives CDR1 ENHRY, CDR2 SYGVKD. The length of the CDR3 is 14 residues. V was trimmed by 8 bases and J by 6 bases, leaving 19 bases between them. The CDR3 DNA reads TGTGCCATCGGCGACGACGACATGTACGATGGCTACACCTTC. Translation: CAIGDDDMYDGYTF.

The chain is built from TRBV28 and TRBJ2-1; 7 bases are a match to TRBD2. With V trimmed by 1 base and J by 2 bases, 2 bases remained unmatched. The CDR3 sequence is 15 residues long. CDR1 is MDHEN and CDR2 is SYDVKM in the germline V gene. The CDR3 loop reads CASSLFRGAYNEQFF. CDR3 DNA sequence: TGTGCCAGCAGTTTATTTCGGGGGGCCTACAATGAGCAGTTCTTC. Drawing the rest from reference TRBV28 and TRBJ2-1, the complete variable domain is DVKVTQSSRYLVKRTGEKVFLECVQDMDHENMFWYRQDPGLGLRLIYFSYDVKMKEKGDIPEGYSVSREKKERFSLILESASTNQTSMYLCASSLFRGAYNEQFFGPGTRLTVL.

The chain combines TRBV15 with TRBJ2-1; possibly TRBD2 for D (7 bases). V lost 3 bases and J lost 4, with 16 bases in between. The CDR3 consists of 16 residues. Germline V lookup: CDR1 LNHNV, CDR2 YYDKDF (reference sequence). The CDR3 loop reads CATSRDHREGYNEQFF. The CDR3 DNA reads as TGTGCCACCAGCAGGGACCACAGGGAGGGGTACAATGAGCAGTTCTTC.